A single sample gave rise to the 2 T cell receptor beta chains below, sequenced in a study of beta chain features in type 1 diabetes. The authors reverse transcribed all of the isolated RNA, so sequencing captured expressed TCRB transcripts. The table came from immunoSEQ multiplex PCR; TCRdb's copy has only in-frame clones and leaves some out. Of just over 150,000 clones listed, around 10% are singletons. The sample comprised central memory CD4+ T cells from blood. The receptor source for this set is a young man in good health.

This clone occurred a few times. The chain is built from TRBV29-1 and TRBJ2-3, with D possibly matching TRBD1 (6 bases). This CDR3 spans 15 amino acids. Looked up from germline, CDR1 is SQVTM and CDR2 is ANQGSEA. Deletions cut 4 bases from V and 4 bases from J, with 18 bases between. The CDR3 DNA reads TGCAGCGTTGTCTTTGGTACAGGGAGCGCAGATACGCAGTATTTT. Its protein product is CSVVFGTGSADTQYF.

There are a few counts of this clone. The chain uses TRBV30 and TRBJ2-3; D gene unclear. The V gene's germline CDR1 is GTSNPN and CDR2 SVGIG (reference sequence). The germline V and J ends were trimmed by 2 bases and 3 bases, with 6 bases remaining between them. The CDR3 length is 12 residues. The CDR3 is CAWSLQTDTQYF. The CDR3 nucleotides are TGTGCCTGGAGTCTACAGACAGATACGCAGTATTTT.